This record concerns one T cell receptor (beta chain) sequence. Its antigen is as yet unknown. At one end, the junction sequence differs from germline, possibly due to a read error. CDR1 and CDR2 (germline): LNHDA, SQIVND (reference sequence). The CDR3 contains 15 residues. This record belongs to a study of cytomegalovirus exposure and HLA in healthy donors. Study-level findings and limits: Analyses of presence/absence relied on an assumption of roughly uniform sequencing depth across donors. In vitro experiments confirmed that a few CMV-associated chains were specific for CMV antigens. Per published accounts, TCR beta sequences correctly predicted the HLA-A and HLA-B alleles of most subjects.

Amplification used 60 Vbeta primers and 13 Jbeta primers. Only in-frame clones appear in the TCRdb table, and some are missing; sequencing was by immunoSEQ multiplex PCR. Among about 98,000 clones listed, 63% were seen once. The sample taken for sequencing was PBMCs. This sequence was found in a human donor in good health. The gene calls are TRBV19 and TRBJ1-1, with 7 bases matching TRBD1. CDR3 residues: CASSITGTENTEALF. The CDR3 coding sequence is TGTGCCAGTAGTATTACGGGGACAGAGAACACTGAAGCTTTATTT.